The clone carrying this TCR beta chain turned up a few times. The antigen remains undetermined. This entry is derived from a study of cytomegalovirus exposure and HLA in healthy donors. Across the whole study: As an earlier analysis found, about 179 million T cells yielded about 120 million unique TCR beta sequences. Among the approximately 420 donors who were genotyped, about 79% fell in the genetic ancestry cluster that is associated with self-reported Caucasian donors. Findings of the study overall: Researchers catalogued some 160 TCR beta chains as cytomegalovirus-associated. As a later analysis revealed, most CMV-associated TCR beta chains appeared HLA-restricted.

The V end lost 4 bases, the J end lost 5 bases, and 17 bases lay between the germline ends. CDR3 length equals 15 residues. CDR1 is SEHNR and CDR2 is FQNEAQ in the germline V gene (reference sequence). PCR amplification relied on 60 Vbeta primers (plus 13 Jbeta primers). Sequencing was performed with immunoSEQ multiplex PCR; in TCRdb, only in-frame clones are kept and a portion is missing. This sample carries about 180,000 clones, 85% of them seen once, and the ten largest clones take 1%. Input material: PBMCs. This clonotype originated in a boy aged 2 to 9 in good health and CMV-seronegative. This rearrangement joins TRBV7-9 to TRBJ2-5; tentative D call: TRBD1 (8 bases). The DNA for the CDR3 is TGTGCCAGCAGCTATATCCACAGGGGGGGGGAGACCCAGTACTTC. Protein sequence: CASSYIHRGGETQYF.